This TCR beta chain is from a study of cytomegalovirus exposure and HLA in healthy donors. Overall study findings and caveats: The authors listed 164 TCR beta chains as cytomegalovirus-associated.

Note on this clone: Its antigen is undetermined.

The CDR3 runs to 15 residues. The primer mix had 60 Vbeta and 13 Jbeta primers. Source study methods: Unique TCR beta chains numbered 60 million to 100 million in a later analysis, with some 9.9 million shared. The data were produced by immunoSEQ multiplex PCR, yet TCRdb's version contains in-frame clones alone and is incomplete. V and J calls and clone size are as listed in that table; D and trimming were resolved from the DNA. The data contain under 80,000 clones, around 72% of them seen just once; the ten biggest clones take up roughly half. The V gene is TRBV21-1, the J gene TRBJ2-1; the table gives TRBD1 as D, unverified against the DNA. TRBV21-1 corresponds to a pseudogene. The sequence came from a man in his fifties in good health and CMV-seropositive. Sequencing input: PBMCs. The CDR3 loop is CASSKGTGSYNEQFF. The CDR3 DNA sequence: TGTGCCAGCAGCAAAGGGACAGGTTCCTACAATGAGCAGTTCTTC.